What follows are 19 T cell receptor beta chains derived from one specimen sequenced in a study of shared clonotypes between healthy human individuals. Assay: immunoSEQ multiplex PCR; the TCRdb copy retains only in-frame clones and omits some. This table holds some 1.4 million clones, approximately 96% found once. Material: naive CD4+ T cells sorted from blood. The subset denotes: CD45RA+ positively selected. Source of these receptors: a man aged 25-45 years in good health.

The rearrangement uses TRBV18 and TRBJ1-1; D not certain. The CDR3 length is 16 residues. CDR1 KGHSH and CDR2 LQKENI come from the germline V gene. Trimming took 1 base from V and 6 from J, leaving 18 bases between them. The CDR3 region has the DNA TGTGCCAGCTCACCACGAGAGATCCGTATGGTCTCTGAAGCTTTCTTT. This gives the protein CASSPREIRMVSEAFF.

This clone showed up just once. The chain joins TRBV21-1 to TRBJ1-2; no check of the table's D call, TRBD1, against the DNA was made. TRBV21-1 is classified as a pseudogene. The CDR3 has 15 residues. Written as DNA, the CDR3 is TGTGCCAGCAGCAAAGTGAGACAGAGACAGGGGGGCTACACCTTC. It encodes CASSKVRQRQGGYTF.

DNA for the CDR3: TGTGCCAGCAGCTTAGTGGAAGGAGGAGTGAACACTGAAGCTTTCTTT. Translating it yields CASSLVEGGVNTEAFF. This chain connects TRBV11-2 to TRBJ1-1, with D unclear. CDR1 SGHAT and CDR2 FQNNGV come from the germline V gene. Trimming shortened V by 1 base and J by 0 bases, and 12 bases separated the two germline ends. The CDR3 is made up of 16 amino acids.

The rearrangement uses TRBV11-2 and TRBJ2-1; 13 nucleotides agree with TRBD2. The CDR3 has 14 amino acids. The germline V gene has CDR1 SGHAT and CDR2 FQNNGV. V shed 4 bases, J shed 9 bases, and the junction held 3 bases outside the gene matches. The CDR3 region is CASSWTSGRSEQFF. The CDR3 DNA is TGTGCCAGCAGCTGGACTAGCGGGAGAAGTGAGCAGTTCTTC.

The chain uses TRBV2 and TRBJ2-2, with 8 bases fitting TRBD1. V gave up 5 bases and J gave up 5 bases; unmatched junction bases: 4. Germline V CDR1 and CDR2: SNHLY, FYNNEI. The CDR3 loop spans 14 amino acids. In DNA, the CDR3 is TGTGCCAGCAGTAGGACAGGGATTACCGGGGAGCTGTTTTTT. Translation: CASSRTGITGELFF. Using reference TRBV2 and TRBJ2-2 for the parts outside the CDR3, the full variable domain is EPEVTQTPSHQVTQMGQEVILRCVPISNHLYFYWYRQILGQKVEFLVSFYNNEISEKSEIFDDQFSVERPDGSNFTLKIRSTKLEDSAMYFCASSRTGITGELFFGEGSRLTVL.

A single count supports this clone. V gene TRBV10-3 combines with J gene TRBJ1-4; the match to TRBD1 covers 10 bases. The CDR3 length is 19 residues. Germline-derived CDR1 and CDR2 are ENHRY and SYGVKD. Losses at the gene ends were 3 bases for V and 0 bases for J; bases not matched to a gene: 10. The CDR3 loop is CAISEMGTGVGATNEKLFF. The CDR3 nucleotides read TGTGCCATCAGTGAAATGGGGACAGGGGTCGGGGCAACTAATGAAAAACTGTTTTTT.

A word on this clone: The same CDR3 is also encoded by other DNA sequences in this sample. The CDR3 protein is CASSPGQAYNEQFF. The DNA of the CDR3 is TGCGCCAGCAGCCCGGGACAGGCCTACAATGAGCAGTTCTTC. This rearrangement joins TRBV5-1 to TRBJ2-1; 8 nucleotides agree with TRBD1. Germline CDR1 reads SGHRS; CDR2 reads YFSETQ. The CDR3 spans 14 residues. Trimming took 4 bases from V and 2 from J; bases not matched to a gene: 2.

This clone was recorded once. This CDR3 reads CASAKSAPSNQPQHF. Here the CDR3 DNA reads TGTGCCAGCGCTAAATCCGCTCCTAGCAATCAGCCCCAGCATTTT. The chain recombines TRBV6-6 with TRBJ1-5; D is unclear. Germline CDR1 and CDR2: MNHNY and SVGAGI (reference sequence). With 8 bases removed from V and 0 bases from J, the gap between germline ends came to 14 bases. The CDR3 runs 15 residues.

This rearrangement joins TRBV7-6 to TRBJ2-2; D not certain. V was shortened by 1 base and J by 1 base, with 10 bases between the two germline ends. Germline loops: CDR1 SGHVS, CDR2 FNYEAQ. The CDR3 runs 16 residues. CDR3 in amino acids: CASSLEVRMNTGELFF. In DNA form, the CDR3 reads TGTGCCAGCAGCTTAGAAGTCAGGATGAACACCGGGGAGCTGTTTTTT.

This chain joins TRBV15 and TRBJ2-3; D call uncertain. The CDR3 has 15 amino acids. Trimming shortened V by 1 base and J by 0 bases, and 8 bases separated the two germline ends. Per the germline V gene, CDR1 is LNHNV and CDR2 is YYDKDF (reference sequence). This chain's CDR3 is CATSRALPSTDTQYF. CDR3 nucleotides: TGTGCCACCAGCAGAGCATTACCTAGCACAGATACGCAGTATTTT.

The V and J genes are TRBV5-4 and TRBJ2-2; TRBD2 matches at 8 bases. CDR1 SGHNT and CDR2 YYREEE come from the germline V gene (reference sequence). The V segment lost 4 bases and the J segment 1 base; nucleotides outside the gene matches: 6. The CDR3 extends over 16 amino acids. The CDR3 is CASSQDREGNTGELFF. The CDR3 DNA sequence: TGTGCCAGCAGCCAAGACCGGGAGGGGAACACCGGGGAGCTGTTTTTT.

The chain is built from TRBV7-6 and TRBJ2-2; 13 nucleotides line up with TRBD2. V trimming: 3 bases; J trimming: 4 bases; junction bases outside the gene matches: 5. The CDR3 totals 17 residues. Germline V lookup: CDR1 SGHVS, CDR2 FNYEAQ. The CDR3 coding sequence is TGTGCCAGCAGCTTCTTTGGGACTAGCGGGACCACCGGGGAGCTGTTTTTT. As protein: CASSFFGTSGTTGELFF.

The V and J genes are TRBV27 and TRBJ2-2; 7 bases fit TRBD2. The CDR3 is made up of 16 amino acids. Germline values: CDR1 MNHEY, CDR2 SMNVEV (reference sequence). Trimming cost V 4 bases and J 3 bases; bases outside gene matches: 8. CDR3 in DNA: TGTGCCAGCAGTTCCTCGGGCGGGAGTGACACCGGGGAGCTGTTTTTT. Translation gives CASSSSGGSDTGELFF.

This chain joins TRBV18 and TRBJ1-1, with unresolved D. The CDR3 extends over 19 amino acids. Trimming cost V 2 bases and J 5 bases, with 27 bases left between them. Germline values: CDR1 KGHSH, CDR2 LQKENI. CDR3 residues: CASSPFPGRQERTYTEAFF. In DNA, the CDR3 is TGTGCCAGCTCACCATTCCCGGGGAGACAAGAAAGGACGTATACTGAAGCTTTCTTT.

The rearrangement links TRBV21-1 to TRBJ1-5; the table gives TRBD1 as D, unverified against the DNA. TRBV21-1 is flagged as a pseudogene. The CDR3 runs to 14 residues. Here the CDR3 DNA reads TGTGCCAGCAGGATAGGGACATTTAATCAGCCCCAGCATTTT. This translates into CASRIGTFNQPQHF.

This chain connects TRBV30 to TRBJ2-1; 9 nucleotides agree with TRBD2. CDR1 is GTSNPN and CDR2 is SVGIG in the germline V gene (reference sequence). V lost 2 bases, J lost 5 bases, and 7 bases stayed unmatched. CDR3 length equals 15 residues. Here the CDR3 DNA reads TGTGCCTGGAGTCAGGCGGGAGGGTTTAACAATGAGCAGTTCTTC. It encodes CAWSQAGGFNNEQFF.

The rearrangement joins TRBV27 to TRBJ1-1; perhaps TRBD1 as D (5 bases). V lost 3 bases and J 7 bases, leaving 12 bases between the germline ends. CDR3 length: 13 residues. Germline loops: CDR1 MNHEY, CDR2 SMNVEV (reference sequence). The CDR3 loop reads CASSFMTGDEAFF. In DNA, the CDR3 is TGTGCCAGCAGTTTCATGACGGGGGATGAAGCTTTCTTT.

The chain uses TRBV7-8 and TRBJ2-4; 11 nucleotides align to TRBD2. V lost 5 bases, J lost 6 bases, and 12 bases stayed unmatched. The CDR3 is 17 amino acids. The germline gives CDR1 SGHVS, CDR2 FQNEAQ. CDR3 coding DNA: TGTGCCAGCAGCCTACGTGTACTAGCGGGAGATGCAAACATTCAGTACTTC. Encoded protein: CASSLRVLAGDANIQYF.

This clone has a single count. At the DNA level, this CDR3 is encoded by other sequences in the same sample as well. The chain couples TRBV5-1 to TRBJ2-3; weak D call: TRBD1 (6 bases). The length of the CDR3 is 14 residues. The V gene lost 0 bases and the J gene lost 2 bases, with 7 bases spanning the gap. Germline CDR1 reads SGHRS; CDR2 reads YFSETQ. The CDR3 sequence is CASSLAGATDTQYF. CDR3 nucleotides: TGCGCCAGCAGCTTGGCAGGGGCCACAGATACGCAGTATTTT.